The source of this TCR beta chain is a study of T cell responses to AZD1222 COVID-19 vaccine (dated by TCRdb to the early 2020s). Background on the whole study: AZD1222 recipients given second doses at about 4 weeks or at about 12 weeks were pooled, since spike-specific TCR depth and breadth were not found to differ between the two schedules. A total of just over 230 trial participants underwent TCR sequencing, of whom more than 200 had received two doses of AZD1222 and around 25 had received two doses of the MenACWY control vaccine. Trial participants were enrolled by age into subgroups of 18-55, 56-69 and 70-plus years, and 148, 28 and 57 TCR-sequenced participants, respectively, were included in these subgroups. General conclusions and limits of the study: Participants were mostly white British and included more females than males, and it was suggested by the authors that clonal diversity may have been underestimated. Because no day 14 peak-response samples were available, repertoires were characterized only after the peak T cell response. The whole spike protein was spanned by vaccine-associated CD4 TCRs, and dominant responses were seen in regions 160-218 and 743-854. The 56-69-year group was small, and its depth increase did not reach significance, likely because of low power. Spike-specific TCR breadth and depth rose significantly after two AZD1222 doses compared with day 0 and with MenACWY recipients. Nearly half of unique spike-specific TCRs reportedly recognized epitopes outside regions mutated in the B.1.351 and B.1.1.7 variants. Conclusions about previously exposed vaccinees are limited, since just five or six AZD1222 recipients were seropositive for SARS-CoV-2 at baseline.

The CDR3 regions of human TCRbeta chains were subjected to immunosequencing. Under the source paper's analysis protocol: TCRs in the repertoires were matched against a reference library of SARS-CoV-2-specific TCRs that had been generated with the MIRA antigen-specificity platform. Breadth was defined as the fraction of unique TCRs that were SARS-CoV-2-associated, and depth was defined as the fraction of total T cells that were SARS-CoV-2-associated. Each spike-specific TCR was assigned to its reactive spike region and to a CD4 or CD8 class using the MIRA data. Log10-transformed breadth and depth values were compared by one-way ANOVA with Sidak's multiple comparisons tests. TCRdb mirrors the immuneACCESS table, restricted to in-frame sequences. Some clones are absent from its copies; in checked studies, under half trace to an unresolved V gene, and the reason for the others is unknown. The V and J calls and clone size are taken from that table; D and trimming were inferred from the DNA. This sample holds about 170,000 clones; roughly 93% were observed only once. The top ten constitute about 4% of the sample.

In regard to this clone: Its antigen target is currently unknown. No much larger clonotype is one base removed from it; base qualities were not supplied.

What this sample's time point label stands for: baseline before first vaccination. Samples from vaccinated people were obtained from the UK trials COV001 and COV002, which included a single-blind randomized controlled phase 2/3 trial of AZD1222 (ChAdOx1 nCoV-19) in healthy adults. For TCRbeta chain sequencing, PBMC samples from trial participants were taken at day 0 and at day 28 after the second dose. The germline V gene encodes CDR1 SEHNR and CDR2 FQNEAQ (reference sequence). The CDR3 runs 13 residues from the cysteine to the phenylalanine. Only CDR3 DNA remains: 39 bases, in frame from the first base. V was cut back by 3 bases and J by 2 bases, leaving a gap of 7 bases between them.

This clonotype was obtained from an adult in good health. This chain is built from TRBV7-9 and TRBJ1-2, with no confident D gene call. This specimen was peripheral blood, taken on day 0 of AZD1222 vaccination. This receptor has the CDR3 CASSLRQNYGYTF. The DNA sequence reads TGTGCCAGCAGCTTGCGGCAAAACTATGGCTACACCTTC.